Shown below are 3 T cell receptor beta chains from a single sample sequenced in a study of T cell clonality in common variable immunodeficiency. Some clones are missing from TCRdb's copy, which holds only in-frame ones; the method was immunoSEQ multiplex PCR. Singletons are absent from the sample, which has 35,000 to 50,000 clones. The sequenced sample was peripheral blood mononuclear cells. All receptors derive from a person aged 18 to 70 in good health.

Regarding this clone: This is likely an artifact of a read error, given a far larger clone one base away. The read stops 3 residues short of the end of the CDR3; the missing end is completed from the germline J gene. The chain combines TRBV7-9 with TRBJ2-1; tentative D call: TRBD2 (6 bases). CDR3 size: 15 residues. Germline lookup yields CDR1 SEHNR and CDR2 FQNEAQ (reference sequence). The ends were cut back, 5 bases at V and 2 bases at J, with 13 bases in the middle. The CDR3 reads CASSHGTFPYNEQFF. The part of the CDR3 DNA that was read is TGTGCCAGCAGCCACGGGACTTTCCCCTACAATGAG.

The sample holds many counts of this clone. Read data end 3 residues before the CDR3 end; the end is taken from the germline J gene. V and J are TRBV18 and TRBJ1-2; 12 bases match TRBD1. This CDR3 spans 17 amino acids. Germline CDR1 reads KGHSH; CDR2 reads LQKENI. The V gene end was trimmed by 7 bases and the J gene end by 6 bases; junction bases not matched to a gene: 15. The sequenced CDR3 bases are TGTGCCAGCTGGAGACCCTCGGGACAGGGGGCGAGGGATGGC. This codes for CASWRPSGQGARDG. The full CDR3 protein is CASWRPSGQGARDGYTF. The complete variable domain, with remaining parts taken from reference TRBV18 and TRBJ1-2, reads NAGVMQNPRHLVRRRGQEARLRCSPMKGHSHVYWYRQLPEEGLKFMVYLQKENIIDESGMPKERFSAEFPKEGPSILRIQQVVRGDSAAYFCASWRPSGQGARDGYTFGSGTRLTVV.

This clone appeared many times. The read gets to within 3 residues of the CDR3 end, and the germline J gene fills in the rest. The rearrangement joins TRBV7-2 to TRBJ2-5; 10 bases are shared with TRBD2. Germline V gene sequence: CDR1 SGHTA, CDR2 FQGNSA. The CDR3 runs 15 residues. Trimming removed 1 base from V and 6 bases from J; junction bases left unmatched: 5. The CDR3 DNA, read in part, is TGTGCCAGCAGCTTAGGCCCAGCGGGGGGGAAGACC. This codes for CASSLGPAGGKT. In full, the CDR3 is CASSLGPAGGKTQYF.